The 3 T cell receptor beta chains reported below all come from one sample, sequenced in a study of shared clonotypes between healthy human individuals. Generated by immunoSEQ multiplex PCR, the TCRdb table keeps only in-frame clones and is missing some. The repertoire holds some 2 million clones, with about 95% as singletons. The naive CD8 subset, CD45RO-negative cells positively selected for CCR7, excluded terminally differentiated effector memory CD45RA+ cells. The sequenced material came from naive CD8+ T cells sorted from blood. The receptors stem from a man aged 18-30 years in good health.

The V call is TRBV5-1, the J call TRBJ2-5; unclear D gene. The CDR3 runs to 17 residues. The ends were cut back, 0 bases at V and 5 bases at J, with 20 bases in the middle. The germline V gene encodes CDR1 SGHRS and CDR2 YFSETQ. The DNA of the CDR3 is TGCGCCAGCAGCTTGGCGCAAGGGCGTCTAGGTCGTGAGACCCAGTACTTC. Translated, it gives CASSLAQGRLGRETQYF.

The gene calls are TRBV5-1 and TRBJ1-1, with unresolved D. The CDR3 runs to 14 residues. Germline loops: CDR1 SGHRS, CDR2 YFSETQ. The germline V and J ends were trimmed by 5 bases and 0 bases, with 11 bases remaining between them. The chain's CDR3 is CASSPDLMNTEAFF. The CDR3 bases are TGCGCCAGCAGTCCCGACCTCATGAACACTGAAGCTTTCTTT. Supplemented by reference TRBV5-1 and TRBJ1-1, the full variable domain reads KAGVTQTPRYLIKTRGQQVTLSCSPISGHRSVSWYQQTPGQGLQFLFEYFSETQRNKGNFPGRFSGRQFSNSRSEMNVSTLELGDSALYLCASSPDLMNTEAFFGQGTRLTVV.

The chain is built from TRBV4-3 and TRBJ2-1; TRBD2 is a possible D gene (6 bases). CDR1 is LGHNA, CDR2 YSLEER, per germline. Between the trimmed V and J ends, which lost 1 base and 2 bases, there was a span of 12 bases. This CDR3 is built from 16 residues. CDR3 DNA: TGCGCCAGCAGCCAAGGGCGGCGGGACCCCTACAATGAGCAGTTCTTC. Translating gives CASSQGRRDPYNEQFF.